The 29 T cell receptor beta chains reported below all come from one sample, sequenced in a study of vaccination and CD4 T cells after COVID-19. Sequencing of the DNA from cultured CD4+ T cells was carried out with the Oncomine TCR Beta short-read assay. MiXCR, applied by TCRdb to the PCR reads, yields one record per CDR3 protein. The sample lists more than 13,000 distinct CDR3 sequences, roughly 54% seen once, with about 8.8% in the top ten. Stated treatment: 10-day PBMC culture with coronavirus spike peptide pools or control peptides (ViraFEST assay). These receptors' antigens are unknown. The material sequenced was CD4+ T cells from blood, cultured in vitro, taken before SARS-CoV-2 vaccination. These receptors were taken from a human donor who had recovered from COVID-19.

This clonotype has more than one count but fewer than ten. V gene TRBV6-4 combines with J gene TRBJ1-1, with D tentatively TRBD1 (5 bases). The CDR3 spans 13 residues. Germline V gives CDR1 MRHNA, CDR2 SNTAGT. The germline V and J ends were trimmed by 5 bases and 1 base, with 8 bases remaining between them. The CDR3 loop reads CASSTGTNTEAFF. In nucleotides, the CDR3 is TGTGCCAGCAGTACGGGGACGAACACTGAAGCTTTCTTT.

V gene TRBV20-1 combines with J gene TRBJ2-1; 11 bases fit TRBD2. The CDR3 sequence is 15 residues long. Losses at the gene ends were 0 bases for V and 5 bases for J; bases not matched to a gene: 3. Germline CDR1 reads DFQATT; CDR2 reads SNEGSKA (reference sequence). The CDR3 DNA sequence: TGCAGTGCTAGAGATAGCGGGAGGGGACACAATGAGCAGTTCTTC. It yields the protein CSARDSGRGHNEQFF.

V and J are TRBV6-1 and TRBJ1-1, with 9 nucleotides matching TRBD1. The CDR3 has 15 amino acids. V was pared by 5 bases and J by 5 bases, with 9 bases of the junction left unmatched. The V gene's germline CDR1 is MNHNS and CDR2 SASEGT. The CDR3, as DNA: TGTGCCAGCAGTCCGTTGACAGGGGGAAGGACTGAAGCTTTCTTT. It translates to CASSPLTGGRTEAFF.

J is TRBJ2-1 and V is TRBV7-3; weak D call: TRBD1 (8 bases). The germline V gene encodes CDR1 SGHTA and CDR2 FQGTGA. The CDR3 runs to 13 residues. V gave up 5 bases and J gave up 10 bases, with 15 bases separating them. This chain's CDR3 is CASSPGQGGEQFF. The DNA for the CDR3 is TGTGCCAGCAGCCCAGGACAGGGAGGGGAGCAGTTCTTC.

This clonotype has only a few counts. This chain uses TRBV7-9 with TRBJ2-5; D gene ambiguous. V lost 1 base and J 3 bases, leaving 3 bases between the germline ends. The CDR3 totals 12 residues. Per the germline V gene, CDR1 is SEHNR and CDR2 is FQNEAQ (reference sequence). CDR3 sequence: CASSLGKETQYF. As DNA, the CDR3 is TGTGCCAGCAGCTTAGGGAAAGAGACCCAGTACTTC.

This clonotype came up once. The chain recombines TRBV12-3 or TRBV12-4 with TRBJ2-1; D perhaps matches TRBD2 (5 bases). The CDR3 runs 13 residues. V shed 2 bases and J shed 7 bases, with 9 bases lying between them. CDR3 protein: CASSLQLANEQFF. The CDR3, as DNA: TGTGCCAGCAGTTTACAGTTAGCGAATGAGCAGTTCTTC.

V and J are TRBV2 and TRBJ1-6, with TRBD1 matching 10 bases. The V gene end was trimmed by 4 bases and the J gene end by 6 bases; junction bases not matched to a gene: 9. Germline values: CDR1 SNHLY, CDR2 FYNNEI. CDR3 size: 17 residues. The CDR3 sequence: CASSAGTGARGNSPLHF. CDR3 nucleotide sequence: TGTGCCAGCAGTGCCGGGACAGGGGCCCGCGGTAATTCACCCCTCCACTTT.

The chain is built from TRBV12-3 or TRBV12-4 and TRBJ2-1; D ambiguous. This CDR3 is built from 11 residues. V dropped 3 bases and J dropped 6 bases, with 3 bases sitting between them. The CDR3 bases are TGTGCCAGCAGTTTCGCCAATGAGCAGTTCTTC. Amino acid sequence: CASSFANEQFF.

The chain uses TRBV29-1 and TRBJ2-3; no clear D. V gave up 3 bases and J gave up 6 bases, with 10 bases separating them. There are 12 residues in the CDR3. Germline CDR1 SQVTM, CDR2 ANQGSEA. In DNA form, the CDR3 reads TGCAGCGTTGATTTGTCAAGGGATACGCAGTATTTT. This gives the protein CSVDLSRDTQYF.

This clonotype was counted only a few times. The chain carries TRBV7-2 and TRBJ1-6; 9 nucleotides match TRBD1. V shed 5 bases, J shed 6 bases, and the junction held 8 bases outside the gene matches. Germline assignment: CDR1 SGHTA and CDR2 FQGNSA. This CDR3 is 16 amino acids long. The CDR3 reads CASSANTGGSNSPLHF. CDR3 in DNA: TGTGCCAGCAGCGCGAATACAGGGGGCTCTAATTCACCCCTCCACTTT.

The rearrangement uses TRBV20-1 and TRBJ2-7; D perhaps matches TRBD1 (5 bases). The CDR3 extends over 13 amino acids. The V end was cut by 2 bases, the J end by 7 bases, with 15 bases between. Germline V CDR1 and CDR2: DFQATT, SNEGSKA (reference sequence). CDR3: CSARHTGRGEQYF. In nucleotides, the CDR3 is TGCAGTGCTAGACATACAGGCCGTGGGGAGCAGTACTTC.

This clonotype was counted between two and nine times. The V call is TRBV7-9, the J call TRBJ1-5; D is uncertain. CDR3 length: 15 residues. V was cut by 1 base and J by 0 bases, with 7 bases left in between. The germline CDR1 and CDR2 sequences are SEHNR and FQNEAQ (reference sequence). The CDR3 sequence: CASSLGGNSNQPQHF. CDR3 sequence (DNA): TGTGCCAGCAGCTTAGGCGGTAATAGCAATCAGCCCCAGCATTTT.

V gene TRBV12-3 or TRBV12-4 combines with J gene TRBJ2-3; D possibly corresponds to TRBD2 (6 bases). CDR3 length: 14 amino acids. V gave up 3 bases and J gave up 0 bases, with 7 bases separating them. CDR3 in amino acids: CASSLGGSTDTQYF. CDR3 sequence (DNA): TGTGCCAGCAGTTTGGGGGGTAGCACAGATACGCAGTATTTT.

V usage is TRBV10-1 and J usage is TRBJ1-1; TRBD1 is a possible D gene (5 bases). The germline gives CDR1 WNHNN, CDR2 SYGVQD (reference sequence). This CDR3 spans 12 amino acids. V was trimmed by 10 bases and J by 1 base, leaving 10 bases between them. CDR3 amino acids: CAIRQPNTEAFF. The CDR3 coding sequence is TGCGCCATAAGACAGCCGAACACTGAAGCTTTCTTT.

J is TRBJ2-3 and V is TRBV24-1; 10 bases map to TRBD1. CDR3 length: 18 amino acids. The J segment lost 4 bases and the V segment lost 5 bases, leaving 14 bases of the junction unmatched. Looked up from germline, CDR1 is KGHDR and CDR2 is SFDVKD. The DNA for the CDR3 is TGTGCCACCAGTGCCAGACCGGGACAGGGGAGGGCCGCAGATACGCAGTATTTT. Translation: CATSARPGQGRAADTQYF.

The DNA for the CDR3 is TGTGCCAGCAGTCCCAGAACTCCCGACAGGAATGGGGCCAACGTCCTGACTTTC. Its translation is CASSPRTPDRNGANVLTF. This sequence joins TRBV27 and TRBJ2-6, with D possibly TRBD1 on 6 matching bases. CDR1 is MNHEY, CDR2 SMNVEV, per germline (reference sequence). The CDR3 runs 18 residues. Trimming shortened V by 5 bases and J by 3 bases, and 20 bases separated the two germline ends.

The V call is TRBV19, the J call TRBJ1-6; 8 nucleotides line up with TRBD1. The CDR3 spans 14 residues. The V gene's germline CDR1 is LNHDA and CDR2 SQIVND (reference sequence). The trim removed 2 bases at V and 7 bases at J, leaving 1 base unmatched. The CDR3 reads CASSIRTGNSPLHF. CDR3 nucleotides: TGTGCCAGTAGTATAAGGACAGGGAATTCACCCCTCCACTTT.

The CDR3 here is CASSQSRETQYF. The CDR3 nucleotides read TGTGCCAGCAGCCAATCCAGGGAGACCCAGTACTTC. This chain connects TRBV6-2 or TRBV6-3 to TRBJ2-5, with no clear D. Per germline, CDR1 MNHEY and CDR2 SVGEGT. V was trimmed by 6 bases and J by 5 bases, leaving 10 bases between them. CDR3 length: 12 amino acids.

The chain couples TRBV6-1 to TRBJ1-1; the match to TRBD1 covers 8 bases. Germline-derived CDR1 and CDR2 are MNHNS and SASEGT. V shed 7 bases and J 5 bases; nucleotides not matched to a gene: 6. This CDR3 is 13 amino acids long. CDR3 amino acids: CASKGQGGTEAFF. The CDR3 region has the DNA TGTGCCAGCAAAGGACAGGGCGGAACTGAAGCTTTCTTT.

The rearrangement uses TRBV6-1 and TRBJ2-5; 7 bases fit TRBD2. This CDR3 is 14 amino acids long. Germline assignment: CDR1 MNHNS and CDR2 SASEGT. With 2 bases clipped from V and 6 bases from J, the junction kept 6 bases outside the gene matches. CDR3 amino acids: CASSEQRGGKTQYF. CDR3 nucleotide sequence: TGTGCCAGCAGTGAACAGCGGGGAGGGAAGACCCAGTACTTC.

The chain combines TRBV7-2 with TRBJ1-6; D remains unclear. Germline values: CDR1 SGHTA, CDR2 FQGNSA. The CDR3 totals 14 residues. V was pared by 1 base and J by 8 bases, with 9 bases between. CDR3 residues: CASSLEGTDSPLHF. The DNA for the CDR3 is TGTGCCAGCAGCTTAGAGGGAACAGATTCACCCCTCCACTTT.

The sample holds a few counts of this clonotype. The chain is built from TRBV6-1 and TRBJ2-7, with TRBD2 matching over 8 bases. The CDR3 is 14 residues long. V trimming: 5 bases; J trimming: 0 bases; junction bases outside the gene matches: 3. From germline, CDR1 is MNHNS and CDR2 SASEGT. CDR3 amino acids: CASSRAGDSYEQYF. DNA for the CDR3: TGTGCCAGCAGTCGAGCGGGGGACTCCTACGAGCAGTACTTC.

The chain carries TRBV7-9 and TRBJ2-2; 7 bases align to TRBD2. V lost 5 bases, J lost 1 base, and 4 bases stayed unmatched. The CDR3 covers 15 residues. Germline V lookup: CDR1 SEHNR, CDR2 FQNEAQ (reference sequence). In nucleotides, the CDR3 is TGTGCCAGCAGCCCGTCGGGAGGGAACACCGGGGAGCTGTTTTTT. It translates to CASSPSGGNTGELFF. The full variable domain, in which reference TRBV7-9 and TRBJ2-2 provide the parts outside the CDR3, is DTGVSQNPRHKITKRGQNVTFRCDPISEHNRLYWYRQTLGQGPEFLTYFQNEAQLEKSRLLSDRFSAERPKGSFSTLEIQRTEQGDSAMYLCASSPSGGNTGELFFGEGSRLTVL.

As regards this clonotype: At one end the junction does not follow the germline gene, possibly because of a read error. The V call is TRBV2, the J call TRBJ1-2, with D tentatively TRBD1 (6 bases). Germline V gene lookup returns CDR1 SNHLY and CDR2 FYNNEI. CDR3 size: 15 residues. The DNA for the CDR3 is TGTGCCAGCAGAGAAGGACAGCGCGCCAACTATGGCTACACCTTC. As protein: CASREGQRANYGYTF.

This chain links TRBV6-1 with TRBJ1-2, with no clear D. V was shortened by 1 base and J by 7 bases, with 10 bases between the two germline ends. Germline CDR1 MNHNS, CDR2 SASEGT. The CDR3 contains 13 residues. CDR3 residues: CASSEGLVGGYTF. In DNA form, the CDR3 reads TGTGCCAGCAGTGAAGGCCTGGTCGGTGGCTACACCTTC.

This clonotype has more than one count but fewer than ten. The chain joins TRBV15 to TRBJ1-2; a possible D gene is TRBD1 (5 bases). The germline V gene has CDR1 LNHNV and CDR2 YYDKDF (reference sequence). The CDR3 has 15 residues. Trimming cost V 0 bases and J 3 bases, with 11 bases left between them. As DNA, the CDR3 is TGTGCCACCAGCAGAGATAAGGGACTGGACTATGGCTACACCTTC. This sequence encodes CATSRDKGLDYGYTF.

V gene TRBV6-2 or TRBV6-3 combines with J gene TRBJ2-5; D perhaps matches TRBD2 (5 bases). There are 15 residues in the CDR3. V was shortened by 0 bases and J by 7 bases, with 15 bases between the two germline ends. The germline gives CDR1 MNHEY, CDR2 SVGEGT. The CDR3: CASSYSSSTSGTQYF. CDR3 coding DNA: TGTGCCAGCAGTTACTCGTCTAGCACCTCGGGGACCCAGTACTTC.

The chain employs TRBV24-1 and TRBJ1-1, with 7 bases identical to TRBD1. Trimming took 4 bases from V and 4 from J; bases not matched to a gene: 2. Germline V gene data show CDR1 as KGHDR and CDR2 as SFDVKD. The CDR3 sequence is 13 residues long. The CDR3 here is CATSEGGGTEAFF. In DNA form, the CDR3 reads TGTGCCACCAGTGAAGGGGGCGGCACTGAAGCTTTCTTT.

The chain has TRBV19 and TRBJ1-3, with D possibly TRBD1 on 5 matching bases. Trimming took 7 bases from V and 2 from J, leaving 9 bases between them. The CDR3 extends over 13 amino acids. CDR1 is LNHDA, CDR2 SQIVND, per germline (reference sequence). The CDR3 here is CASTSRAGNTIYF. CDR3 in DNA: TGTGCCAGTACTTCCAGGGCTGGAAACACCATATATTTT.